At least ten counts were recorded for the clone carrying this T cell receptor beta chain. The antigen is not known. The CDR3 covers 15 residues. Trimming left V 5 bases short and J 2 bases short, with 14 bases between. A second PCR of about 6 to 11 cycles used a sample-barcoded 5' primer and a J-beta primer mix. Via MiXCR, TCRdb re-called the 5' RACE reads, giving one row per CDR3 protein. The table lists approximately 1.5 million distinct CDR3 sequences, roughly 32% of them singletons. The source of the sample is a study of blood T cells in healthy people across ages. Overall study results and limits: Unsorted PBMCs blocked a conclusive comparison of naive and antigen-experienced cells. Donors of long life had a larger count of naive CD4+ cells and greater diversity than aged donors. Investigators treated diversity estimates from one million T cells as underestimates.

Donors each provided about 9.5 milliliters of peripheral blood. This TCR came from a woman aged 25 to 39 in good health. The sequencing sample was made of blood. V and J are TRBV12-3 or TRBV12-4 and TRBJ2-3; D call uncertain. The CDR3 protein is CASSLDSSPTDTQYF. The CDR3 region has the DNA TGTGCCAGCAGTCTAGACTCATCTCCCACAGATACGCAGTATTTT.